The 24 T cell receptor beta chains in this list originate from one sample, sequenced in a study of T-cell memory formation after mild COVID-19. TCRdb analysed the 5' RACE reads with MiXCR anew, one entry per CDR3 protein. This sample has about 500,000 distinct CDR3 sequences, with just over 20% found just once. The material sequenced was PBMCs or a T cell subset sorted from them (not recorded which). Every receptor here comes from an adult woman who had mild COVID-19 (a few samples of this study predate the infection). Cell type and time point are not known.

This sequence joins TRBV7-3 and TRBJ2-2; D not resolved. CDR1 and CDR2 from the germline V gene are SGHTA and FQGTGA. The CDR3 is 14 residues long. V lost 4 bases and J 8 bases, leaving 14 bases between the germline ends. The CDR3 here is CASSSGPNAGELFF. CDR3 in DNA: TGTGCCAGCAGCTCCGGGCCCAACGCGGGGGAGCTGTTTTTT.

The V and J genes are TRBV12-3 or TRBV12-4 and TRBJ1-4; weak D call: TRBD1 (5 bases). The ends were cut back, 5 bases at V and 8 bases at J, with 15 bases in the middle. This CDR3 contains 14 residues. CDR3 coding DNA: TGTGCCAGCAGTACAGGACCACTGGAAGAAAAACTGTTTTTT. It translates to CASSTGPLEEKLFF.

This CDR3 reads CASTRDTGNSPLHF. In DNA, the CDR3 is TGTGCCAGCACCAGAGATACGGGGAATTCACCCCTCCACTTT. The chain joins TRBV25-1 to TRBJ1-6; D remains unclear. The CDR3 runs 14 residues. V was clipped by 7 bases and J by 7 bases, with 14 bases between them. Germline-derived CDR1 and CDR2 are MGHDK and SYGVNS. Variable domain in full (rest from reference TRBV25-1 and TRBJ1-6): EADIYQTPRYLVIGTGKKITLECSQTMGHDKMYWYQQDPGMELHLIHYSYGVNSTEKGDLSSESTVSRIRTEHFPLTLESARPSHTSQYLCASTRDTGNSPLHFGNGTRLTVT.

This clonotype was recorded a few times. The chain recombines TRBV6-1 with TRBJ2-3; no reliable D call. V was clipped by 2 bases and J by 1 base, with 7 bases between them. The CDR3 consists of 14 residues. Germline assignment: CDR1 MNHNS and CDR2 SASEGT. The CDR3 DNA follows: TGTGCCAGCAGTGAATCCCCAGGCACAGATACGCAGTATTTT. Translated: CASSESPGTDTQYF.

The chain is built from TRBV5-1 and TRBJ2-6; weak D call: TRBD1 (5 bases). Germline lookup yields CDR1 SGHRS and CDR2 YFSETQ. The CDR3 has 15 amino acids. V was pared by 0 bases and J by 2 bases, with 6 bases between. The CDR3 region has the DNA TGCGCCAGCAGCTTGGTAGGGGCTGGGGCCAACGTCCTGACTTTC. Amino acids: CASSLVGAGANVLTF.

This clonotype was observed a handful of times. The chain combines TRBV6-4 with TRBJ2-7, with TRBD1 as a possible D gene (6 bases). Germline loops: CDR1 MRHNA, CDR2 SNTAGT. The CDR3 is made up of 12 amino acids. Deletions cut 6 bases from V and 4 bases from J, with 10 bases between. The CDR3 coding sequence is TGTGCCAGCAGAAGGGACAAGTACGAGCAGTACTTC. This translates into CASRRDKYEQYF.

The chain joins TRBV18 to TRBJ2-2; 8 bases map to TRBD1. With 2 bases clipped from V and 6 bases from J, the junction kept 8 bases outside the gene matches. The CDR3 extends over 16 amino acids. Germline CDR1 reads KGHSH; CDR2 reads LQKENI. The CDR3 protein is CASSPSRTGSAGELFF. The CDR3 coding sequence is TGTGCCAGCTCACCATCCAGGACAGGGAGCGCCGGGGAGCTGTTTTTT.

CDR3 sequence: CAIQGAGYGYTF. The CDR3 bases are TGTGCCATACAGGGGGCAGGCTATGGCTACACCTTC. The chain combines TRBV10-3 with TRBJ1-2, with 9 bases identical to TRBD1. Germline CDR1 and CDR2: ENHRY and SYGVKD. This CDR3 is built from 12 residues. Trimming took 9 bases from V and 4 from J; bases not matched to a gene: 3.

The chain recombines TRBV10-3 with TRBJ2-2, with D perhaps given as TRBD1 or TRBD2 (5 bases each). Germline CDR1 ENHRY, CDR2 SYGVKD. CDR3 length equals 14 residues. Deletions cut 2 bases from V and 5 bases from J, with 9 bases between. The CDR3 protein is CAISEEGLTGELFF. CDR3 nucleotides: TGTGCCATCAGTGAGGAGGGGCTGACCGGGGAGCTGTTTTTT.

The chain couples TRBV6-1 to TRBJ2-7; TRBD1 agrees at 7 bases. The CDR3 totals 15 residues. V shed 6 bases and J 4 bases; nucleotides not matched to a gene: 12. CDR1 and CDR2 from the germline V gene are MNHNS and SASEGT. As DNA, the CDR3 is TGTGCCAGCAGGGGGAAGACAGGGTCAAGTTACGAGCAGTACTTC. The encoded protein is CASRGKTGSSYEQYF.

The CDR3 nucleotides read TGTGCCAGCAGGTTGACAGCTTTCAGGAACACTGAAGCTTTCTTT. Translating it yields CASRLTAFRNTEAFF. V gene TRBV5-4 combines with J gene TRBJ1-1; D may be TRBD1 (5 bases). V lost 5 bases and J 1 base, leaving 15 bases between the germline ends. The germline CDR1 and CDR2 sequences are SGHNT and YYREEE (reference sequence). The CDR3 length is 15 residues. Together with reference TRBV5-4 and TRBJ1-1, the CDR3 gives the full variable domain: ETGVTQSPTHLIKTRGQQVTLRCSSQSGHNTVSWYQQALGQGPQFIFQYYREEENGRGNFPPRFSGLQFPNYSSELNVNALELDDSALYLCASRLTAFRNTEAFFGQGTRLTVV.

The chain employs TRBV20-1 and TRBJ2-5, with TRBD2 matching over 12 bases. Per germline, CDR1 DFQATT and CDR2 SNEGSKA (reference sequence). Trimming cost V 1 base and J 7 bases; bases outside gene matches: 7. The CDR3 length is 15 residues. CDR3: CSARGGTSGYSTQYF. The CDR3 DNA follows: TGCAGTGCTAGAGGTGGGACTAGCGGGTACTCGACCCAGTACTTC.

A few counts support this clonotype. V and J are TRBV29-1 and TRBJ2-1, with D perhaps assigned TRBD1 or TRBD2 (5 bases each). The CDR3 loop spans 15 amino acids. Germline lookup yields CDR1 SQVTM and CDR2 ANQGSEA. Trimming removed 8 bases at V and 4 bases at J, with 21 bases between. CDR3 sequence (DNA): TGCAGCTCAACTGGGGCCGGGGCGGTGTACAATGAGCAGTTCTTC. Translation gives CSSTGAGAVYNEQFF.

A few counts support this clonotype. The chain links TRBV2 to TRBJ1-2; no definite D call. Germline V gives CDR1 SNHLY, CDR2 FYNNEI. The CDR3 is 14 residues long. Trimming cost V 3 bases and J 4 bases, with 12 bases left between them. CDR3 region: CASSDYIQTYGYTF. The CDR3 DNA reads as TGTGCCAGCAGTGACTACATACAAACCTATGGCTACACCTTC.

This clonotype was counted between two and nine times. The genes are TRBV15 and TRBJ1-1, with 7 positions matching TRBD1. Germline CDR1 reads LNHNV; CDR2 reads YYDKDF (reference sequence). The CDR3 contains 16 residues. After removal of 5 bases from V and 1 base from J, the junction contained 10 bases not matched to a gene. CDR3 in DNA: TGTGCCACCAGCCCTCCCTCAGGGGGGGGGAACACTGAAGCTTTCTTT. Residues: CATSPPSGGGNTEAFF.

This clonotype was observed once. This chain uses TRBV19 with TRBJ1-1, with D tentatively TRBD1 (5 bases). Germline loops: CDR1 LNHDA, CDR2 SQIVND (reference sequence). V dropped 7 bases and J dropped 3 bases, with 12 bases sitting between them. The CDR3 is made up of 13 amino acids. The CDR3 spells CASTRGYDTEAFF. CDR3 coding DNA: TGTGCCAGTACTAGGGGTTATGACACTGAAGCTTTCTTT. Full variable domain (rest looked up from reference TRBV19 and TRBJ1-1): DGGITQSPKYLFRKEGQNVTLSCEQNLNHDAMYWYRQDPGQGLRLIYYSQIVNDFQKGDIAEGYSVSREKKESFPLTVTSAQKNPTAFYLCASTRGYDTEAFFGQGTRLTVV.

The V call is TRBV20-1, the J call TRBJ1-5, with D perhaps TRBD1 (6 bases). CDR1 and CDR2 from the germline V gene are DFQATT and SNEGSKA (reference sequence). This CDR3 comprises 15 residues. CDR3 residues: CRIEAGGLPNQPQHF. As DNA, the CDR3 is TGCAGGATAGAAGCTGGGGGCCTCCCAAATCAGCCCCAGCATTTT.

This clonotype was counted between two and nine times. The CDR3 bases are TGCAGCGTTCCCGGACTAGCGGGTTCCTACGAGCAGTACTTC. Encoded protein: CSVPGLAGSYEQYF. The chain uses TRBV29-1 and TRBJ2-7, with 11 bases aligning to TRBD2. The CDR3 is 14 amino acids. The V gene's germline CDR1 is SQVTM and CDR2 ANQGSEA. Trimming took 5 bases from V and 1 from J; bases not matched to a gene: 4.

The gene calls are TRBV12-3 or TRBV12-4 and TRBJ1-3; D not certain. V was shortened by 2 bases and J by 9 bases, with 11 bases between the two germline ends. The CDR3 spans 13 residues. The CDR3 reads CASSLILRSTIYF. The CDR3 bases are TGTGCCAGCAGTTTAATCCTAAGAAGCACCATATATTTT.

This clonotype has only a few counts. The chain employs TRBV6-1 and TRBJ1-1; D is possibly TRBD1 (6 bases). The CDR3 consists of 15 residues. Trimming cost V 4 bases and J 0 bases, with 12 bases left between them. Per germline, CDR1 MNHNS and CDR2 SASEGT. CDR3: CASSVDRHMNTEAFF. In nucleotides, the CDR3 is TGTGCCAGCAGTGTGGACAGACACATGAACACTGAAGCTTTCTTT.

V gene TRBV15 combines with J gene TRBJ2-1; 8 bases match TRBD2. Trimming removed 5 bases from V and 6 bases from J; junction bases left unmatched: 6. The CDR3 totals 14 residues. Germline-derived CDR1 and CDR2 are LNHNV and YYDKDF (reference sequence). CDR3 amino acids: CATSAPGLGNEQFF. CDR3 in DNA: TGTGCCACCAGCGCTCCGGGACTAGGCAATGAGCAGTTCTTC. The full variable domain, with the rest looked up from reference TRBV15 and TRBJ2-1, is DAMVIQNPRYQVTQFGKPVTLSCSQTLNHNVMYWYQQKSSQAPKLLFHYYDKDFNNEADTPDNFQSRRPNTSFCFLDIRSPGLGDTAMYLCATSAPGLGNEQFFGPGTRLTVL.

The chain has TRBV7-9 and TRBJ1-1; D gene uncertain. The V gene's germline CDR1 is SEHNR and CDR2 FQNEAQ (reference sequence). This CDR3 spans 13 amino acids. Trimming removed 1 base at V and 6 bases at J, with 9 bases between. The CDR3 here is CASSLEGFAEAFF. CDR3 in DNA: TGTGCCAGCAGCTTAGAGGGTTTCGCTGAAGCTTTCTTT.

The rearrangement uses TRBV4-1 and TRBJ1-4; 7 bases agree with TRBD1. Unmatched junction bases numbered 8, after V lost 4 bases and J lost 0 bases. CDR1 is MGHRA and CDR2 is YSYEKL in the germline V gene. The CDR3 extends over 17 amino acids. CDR3 DNA: TGCGCCAGCAGCCGATGGACAGGAGACGCAACTAATGAAAAACTGTTTTTT. Translating gives CASSRWTGDATNEKLFF.

This chain uses TRBV5-1 with TRBJ2-7; 10 bases align to TRBD2. Unmatched junction bases numbered 5, after V lost 0 bases and J lost 5 bases. CDR1 and CDR2 (germline): SGHRS, YFSETQ. The CDR3 spans 15 residues. CDR3: CASSLEGLATDEQYF. For the CDR3, the DNA is TGCGCCAGCAGCTTGGAGGGACTAGCGACGGACGAGCAGTACTTC.